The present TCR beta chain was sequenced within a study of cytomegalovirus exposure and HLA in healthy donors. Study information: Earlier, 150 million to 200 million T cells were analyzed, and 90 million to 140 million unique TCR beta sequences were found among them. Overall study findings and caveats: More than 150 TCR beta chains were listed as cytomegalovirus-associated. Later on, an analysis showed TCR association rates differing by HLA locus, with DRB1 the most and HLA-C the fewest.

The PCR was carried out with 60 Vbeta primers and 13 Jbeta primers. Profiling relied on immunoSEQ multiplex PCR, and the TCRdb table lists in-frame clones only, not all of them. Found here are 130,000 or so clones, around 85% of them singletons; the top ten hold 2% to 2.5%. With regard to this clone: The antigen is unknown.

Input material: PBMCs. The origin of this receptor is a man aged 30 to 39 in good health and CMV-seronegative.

CDR3: CASSLTTAGDGYTF. The DNA for the CDR3 is TGTGCCAGCAGCTTAACGACAGCTGGCGATGGCTACACCTTC. This chain links TRBV7-2 with TRBJ1-2; D may be TRBD1 (5 bases). Germline V gene sequence: CDR1 SGHTA, CDR2 FQGNSA. Trimming stripped 2 bases from V and 6 bases from J, with 13 bases between. CDR3 size: 14 residues.